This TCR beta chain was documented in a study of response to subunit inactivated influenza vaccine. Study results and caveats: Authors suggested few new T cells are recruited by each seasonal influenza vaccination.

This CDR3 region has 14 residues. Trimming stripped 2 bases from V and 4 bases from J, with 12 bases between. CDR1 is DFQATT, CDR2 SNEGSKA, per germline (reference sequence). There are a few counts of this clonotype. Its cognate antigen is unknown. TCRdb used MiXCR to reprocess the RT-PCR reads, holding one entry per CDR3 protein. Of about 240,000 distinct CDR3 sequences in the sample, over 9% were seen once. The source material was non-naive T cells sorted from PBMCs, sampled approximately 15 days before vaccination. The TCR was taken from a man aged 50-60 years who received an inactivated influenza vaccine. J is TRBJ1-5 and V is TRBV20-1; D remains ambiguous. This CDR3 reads CSARPPGVNQPQHF. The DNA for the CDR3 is TGCAGTGCTAGACCCCCGGGAGTAAATCAGCCCCAGCATTTT.